The clone carrying this TCR beta chain was seen many times. The data derive from a study of T-cell reconstitution after alpha-beta-depleted transplantation in children. CDR3 length: 11 amino acids. Per germline, CDR1 MGHDK and CDR2 SYGVNS. The V gene end was trimmed by 4 bases and the J gene end by 12 bases; junction bases not matched to a gene: 3. During its preparation, the TCRbeta library received unique molecular identifiers. TCRdb reprocessed the PCR reads with MiXCR, giving one entry per CDR3 protein. The table lists 600,000 to 700,000 distinct CDR3 sequences, around a sixth of them singletons. The sequencing here drew on PBMCs from the stem cell graft donor, taken from the stem cell graft. This chain joins TRBV25-1 and TRBJ2-3; 8 nucleotides align to TRBD2. The receptor comes from a human donor who donated a stem cell graft to a child with acute myeloid leukemia. CDR3 DNA: TGTGCCAGCAGTGCAGCGGGGGCCCAGTATTTT. This sequence encodes CASSAAGAQYF. The whole variable domain, remainder taken from reference TRBV25-1 and TRBJ2-3, is EADIYQTPRYLVIGTGKKITLECSQTMGHDKMYWYQQDPGMELHLIHYSYGVNSTEKGDLSSESTVSRIRTEHFPLTLESARPSHTSQYLCASSAAGAQYFGPGTRLTVL.